These 26 T cell receptor beta chains originate from one sample sequenced in a study. Library preparation for bulk TCR sequencing followed a modified SMART protocol. From the 5' RACE reads, TCRdb called clonotypes with MiXCR, one entry per CDR3 protein. The sample holds more than 550 distinct CDR3 sequences; roughly a fifth are singletons and the top ten take 55% to 75%. The sequencing used gluten tetramer+ CD4+ T cells from blood or duodenal biopsy (not recorded which); whether cultured is not recorded, collected while untreated, on a gluten-free diet, or during gluten challenge (not recorded which). These TCRs come from a female donor with celiac disease.

This clonotype qualifies as medium-sized. This chain uses TRBV7-3 with TRBJ2-3, with TRBD2 as a possible D gene (5 bases). The V end was cut by 2 bases, the J end by 5 bases, with 8 bases between. The CDR3 sequence is 13 residues long. Germline V lookup: CDR1 SGHTA, CDR2 FQGTGA. The CDR3 here is CASSLREGDTQYF. CDR3 sequence (DNA): TGTGCCAGCAGCTTACGAGAGGGAGATACGCAGTATTTT.

This clonotype is termed large. V and J are TRBV7-7 and TRBJ2-1; perhaps TRBD2 as D (5 bases). The germline CDR1 and CDR2 sequences are SSHAT and FNYEAQ (reference sequence). This CDR3 spans 16 amino acids. The V and J ends lost 4 bases and 4 bases respectively, with 17 bases between them. The CDR3 DNA follows: TGTGCCAGCAGCTCCCCCCGGACTCGAGTATACAATGAGCAGTTCTTC. The encoded protein is CASSSPRTRVYNEQFF.

This clonotype is classed as medium-sized. The chain links TRBV5-6 to TRBJ2-2; D is possibly TRBD1 (6 bases). With 3 bases removed from V and 6 bases from J, the gap between germline ends came to 9 bases. Germline V gives CDR1 SGHDT, CDR2 YYEEEE. The CDR3 loop spans 13 amino acids. The chain's CDR3 is CASSWTVSGELFF. CDR3 coding DNA: TGTGCCAGCAGCTGGACAGTATCCGGGGAGCTGTTTTTT.

Ten or more counts support this clonotype. The chain links TRBV19 to TRBJ2-7, with 7 bases that match TRBD2. This CDR3 has 13 amino acids. The germline gives CDR1 LNHDA, CDR2 SQIVND (reference sequence). V gave up 1 base and J gave up 3 bases; unmatched junction bases: 0. The CDR3 DNA is TGTGCCAGTAGTATAGGCGGGAGCTACGAGCAGTACTTC. The encoded protein is CASSIGGSYEQYF.

Details on this clonotype: This may be a read error: a much more frequent sequence differs by one nucleotide. V is TRBV25-1 and J is TRBJ1-4, with D hard to call. Germline values: CDR1 MGHDK, CDR2 SYGVNS. This CDR3 has 14 residues. V lost 4 bases to trimming and J lost 6 bases, with 12 bases between them. The CDR3 sequence is CASSVHSGDEKLFF. The CDR3 nucleotides are TGTGCCAGCAGTGTTCACAGTGGAGATGAAAAACTGTTTTTT.

This clonotype ranks as medium-sized. The chain combines TRBV5-6 with TRBJ2-3, with TRBD2 identical over 12 bases. The CDR3 consists of 19 residues. The germline CDR1 and CDR2 sequences are SGHDT and YYEEEE. V lost 5 bases, J lost 6 bases, and 19 bases stayed unmatched. The CDR3: CASRSISRLAGDYTDTQYF. The CDR3 DNA follows: TGTGCCAGCAGGTCAATTTCCAGACTAGCGGGAGATTATACCGATACGCAGTATTTT.

This clonotype was counted a single time. CDR3 sequence reads: CAISRDSLDEQFF. Written as DNA, the CDR3 is TGTGCCATCAGCCGGGACAGCCTAGATGAGCAGTTCTTC. The chain combines TRBV10-3 with TRBJ2-1; 7 bases are a match to TRBD1. V was pared by 6 bases and J by 8 bases, with 7 bases of the junction left unmatched. The CDR3 has 13 residues. The V gene's germline CDR1 is ENHRY and CDR2 SYGVKD.

The chain has TRBV28 and TRBJ1-1; D is undetermined. Germline CDR1 is MDHEN and CDR2 is SYDVKM. Between the trimmed V and J ends, which lost 9 bases and 7 bases, there was a span of 15 bases. This CDR3 is built from 12 residues. CDR3 in DNA: TGTGCCAGTTTGTTACAGAGCCATGAAGCTTTCTTT. This encodes CASLLQSHEAFF.

This clonotype is termed medium-sized. CDR3 sequence: CASSPARGRNEQFF. The DNA for the CDR3 is TGTGCCAGCAGCCCGGCGAGGGGTAGGAATGAGCAGTTCTTC. The chain employs TRBV7-2 and TRBJ2-1; D may match TRBD1 or TRBD2 (5 bases each). The CDR3 has 14 amino acids. V shed 5 bases and J shed 7 bases, with 15 bases lying between them. CDR1 is SGHTA and CDR2 is FQGNSA in the germline V gene.

The chain links TRBV7-2 to TRBJ1-5; maybe TRBD1 (6 bases). Trimming pared 4 bases from V and 3 bases from J, leaving 13 bases between. Germline lookup yields CDR1 SGHTA and CDR2 FQGNSA. This CDR3 comprises 15 residues. CDR3 in amino acids: CASSSSQGPNQPQHF. The CDR3, as DNA: TGTGCCAGCAGCTCATCACAGGGTCCCAATCAGCCCCAGCATTTT.

By its share, this clonotype is large (0.1 to 1%). CDR3: CASSRNWNTDTQYF. CDR3 coding DNA: TGTGCCAGCAGCCGAAATTGGAACACAGATACGCAGTATTTT. The genes are TRBV7-8 and TRBJ2-3; D not certain. V was clipped by 5 bases and J by 2 bases, with 11 bases between them. The CDR3 extends over 14 amino acids. The V gene's germline CDR1 is SGHVS and CDR2 FQNEAQ.

By share of the sample, this clonotype is large. The chain links TRBV7-9 to TRBJ2-1; D perhaps matches TRBD2 (5 bases). Trimming removed 4 bases from V and 2 bases from J, with 15 bases in between. Looked up from germline, CDR1 is SEHNR and CDR2 is FQNEAQ (reference sequence). The CDR3 runs to 16 residues. DNA of the CDR3: TGTGCCAGCAGCTCCGAGACTACCGGAGCCTACAATGAGCAGTTCTTC. Translating gives CASSSETTGAYNEQFF. Variable domain in full (rest from reference TRBV7-9 and TRBJ2-1): DTGVSQNPRHKITKRGQNVTFRCDPISEHNRLYWYRQTLGQGPEFLTYFQNEAQLEKSRLLSDRFSAERPKGSFSTLEIQRTEQGDSAMYLCASSSETTGAYNEQFFGPGTRLTVL.

This clonotype was picked up many times. The V gene is TRBV6-5, the J gene TRBJ1-2; 9 bases align to TRBD1. The length of the CDR3 is 14 residues. The trim removed 6 bases at V and 4 bases at J, leaving 6 bases unmatched. CDR1 MNHEY and CDR2 SVGAGI come from the germline V gene. DNA of the CDR3: TGTGCCAGCAGATTGGGACAGGGTATCTATGGCTACACCTTC. It is translated as CASRLGQGIYGYTF.

This clonotype was observed a few times. The V and J genes are TRBV5-4 and TRBJ2-3; 8 nucleotides agree with TRBD1. From germline, CDR1 is SGHNT and CDR2 YYREEE (reference sequence). CDR3 length equals 16 residues. The ends lost 2 bases at V and 2 bases at J; junction bases unmatched: 7. The CDR3 protein is CASSLTGGLPTDTQYF. As DNA, the CDR3 is TGTGCCAGCAGCTTAACAGGGGGTCTTCCCACAGATACGCAGTATTTT. Full variable domain (outside the CDR3, taken from reference TRBV5-4 and TRBJ2-3): ETGVTQSPTHLIKTRGQQVTLRCSSQSGHNTVSWYQQALGQGPQFIFQYYREEENGRGNFPPRFSGLQFPNYSSELNVNALELDDSALYLCASSLTGGLPTDTQYFGPGTRLTVL.

This clonotype was counted ten times or more. V and J are TRBV6-6 and TRBJ1-1; possibly TRBD1 for D (6 bases). The CDR3 contains 14 residues. In germline, CDR1 is MNHNY, CDR2 SVGAGI (reference sequence). Trimming cost V 3 bases and J 3 bases, with 11 bases left between them. CDR3 sequence reads: CASSYNRGDTEAFF. Written as DNA, the CDR3 is TGTGCCAGCAGTTATAATAGGGGGGACACTGAAGCTTTCTTT.

This clonotype was detected many times. V usage is TRBV20-1 and J usage is TRBJ1-2; no clear D gene. The CDR3 consists of 14 residues. Trimming removed 0 bases from V and 4 bases from J, with 12 bases in between. Germline CDR1 is DFQATT and CDR2 is SNEGSKA (reference sequence). The chain's CDR3 is CSARDTPRTYGYTF. The CDR3 DNA sequence: TGCAGTGCTAGAGATACCCCAAGAACCTATGGCTACACCTTC.

This clonotype has a count of ten or more. The CDR3 spells CSVQDRHLYGYTF. CDR3 nucleotides: TGCAGCGTGCAGGACAGACACCTCTATGGCTACACCTTC. The J gene is TRBJ1-2, the V gene TRBV29-1; maybe TRBD1 (6 bases). CDR3 length: 13 amino acids. CDR1 is SQVTM and CDR2 is ANQGSEA in the germline V gene. Between the trimmed V and J ends, which lost 6 bases and 4 bases, there was a span of 15 bases.

Within the sample, this clonotype is large. This chain uses TRBV5-5 with TRBJ2-5; possible D gene TRBD1, 5 bases. CDR3 length equals 13 residues. V was shortened by 1 base and J by 4 bases, with 8 bases between the two germline ends. Germline CDR1 SGHKS, CDR2 YYEKEE (reference sequence). CDR3 protein: CASSLFGAETQYF. The CDR3 nucleotides are TGTGCCAGCAGCTTGTTTGGGGCAGAGACCCAGTACTTC. Combining the CDR3 with reference TRBV5-5 and TRBJ2-5 gives the whole variable domain DAGVTQSPTHLIKTRGQQVTLRCSPISGHKSVSWYQQVLGQGPQFIFQYYEKEERGRGNFPDRFSARQFPNYSSELNVNALLLGDSALYLCASSLFGAETQYFGPGTRLLVL.

By frequency in the sample, this clonotype is medium-sized. The gene calls are TRBV7-9 and TRBJ2-1; D could derive from TRBD1 or TRBD2 (5 bases each). Trimming left V 4 bases short and J 0 bases short, with 10 bases between. The germline gives CDR1 SEHNR, CDR2 FQNEAQ (reference sequence). This CDR3 is built from 15 residues. The CDR3 DNA follows: TGTGCCAGCAGCTCCTGGGGGAGCTCCTACAATGAGCAGTTCTTC. The encoded protein is CASSSWGSSYNEQFF.

The chain couples TRBV5-1 to TRBJ2-1; 12 bases line up with TRBD2. The CDR3 runs to 16 residues. The germline CDR1 and CDR2 sequences are SGHRS and YFSETQ. Trimming took 0 bases from V and 4 from J; bases not matched to a gene: 2. The CDR3, as DNA: TGCGCCAGCAGCTTGGCGACTAGCGGGAGTTACAATGAGCAGTTCTTC. Its translation: CASSLATSGSYNEQFF.

This clonotype is medium-sized in the sample. CDR3 DNA: TGTGCCAGCAGTTTTATCCTAGCGGGAGGGGACACCGGGGAGCTGTTTTTT. Translated: CASSFILAGGDTGELFF. V and J are TRBV28 and TRBJ2-2, with TRBD2 identical over 12 bases. The CDR3 has 17 amino acids. The germline CDR1 and CDR2 sequences are MDHEN and SYDVKM. The V segment lost 3 bases and the J segment 3 bases; nucleotides outside the gene matches: 5.

The chain has TRBV7-8 and TRBJ2-1, with TRBD2 matching over 12 bases. CDR1 SGHVS and CDR2 FQNEAQ come from the germline V gene. The CDR3 has 17 residues. V was clipped by 3 bases and J by 2 bases; unmatched bases: 5. The CDR3 region has the DNA TGTGCCAGCAGCTTTCGGACTAGCGGGACGACCTACAATGAGCAGTTCTTC. Translation gives CASSFRTSGTTYNEQFF.

This clonotype ranks as medium-sized. The chain recombines TRBV10-3 with TRBJ2-7; TRBD2 matches 11 bases. V trimming: 10 bases; J trimming: 2 bases; junction bases outside the gene matches: 4. The CDR3 covers 13 residues. Germline V gene data show CDR1 as ENHRY and CDR2 as SYGVKD. The CDR3 spells CATQLAGAYEQYF. For the CDR3, the DNA is TGTGCCACACAACTAGCGGGAGCCTACGAGCAGTACTTC.

By share of the sample, this clonotype is medium-sized (0.01 to 0.1%). The V call is TRBV7-3, the J call TRBJ2-3; D might be TRBD2 (5 bases). Trimming cost V 5 bases and J 0 bases, with 12 bases left between them. In germline, CDR1 is SGHTA, CDR2 FQGTGA. The CDR3 spans 15 residues. The CDR3 sequence: CASSPSRRSTDTQYF. The CDR3 nucleotides read TGTGCCAGCAGCCCTAGCCGGCGAAGCACAGATACGCAGTATTTT.

This clonotype was observed at least ten times. This chain uses TRBV10-3 with TRBJ1-1; D uncertain. Trimming took 2 bases from V and 5 from J, leaving 12 bases between them. This CDR3 spans 14 amino acids. CDR1 is ENHRY, CDR2 SYGVKD, per germline. CDR3 coding DNA: TGTGCCATCAGTGAGGCGGCGGGGAGAACTGAAGCTTTCTTT. It specifies CAISEAAGRTEAFF.

This clonotype was recorded many times. No conserved phenylalanine or tryptophan ends this CDR3, so it is likely a read error. The gene calls are TRBV10-2 and TRBJ2-7, with 7 bases aligning to TRBD2. The trim removed 0 bases at V and 2 bases at J, leaving 7 bases unmatched. Germline CDR1 WSHSY, CDR2 SAAADI. This CDR3 is built from 16 residues. The CDR3 DNA sequence: TGCGCCAGCAGTGAGTCGGTCCTAGCGGAGACCTACGAGCAGTACCTC. Amino acid sequence: CASSESVLAETYEQYL.